This T cell receptor beta chain is from a study of cytomegalovirus exposure and HLA in healthy donors. PCR used 60 Vbeta primers and 13 Jbeta primers. Produced via immunoSEQ multiplex PCR; TCRdb's table is partial and in-frame only. The sample lists about 200,000 clones, about 80% seen once, with roughly 3% in the top ten. CDR1 is MNHNS and CDR2 is SASEGT in the germline V gene. CDR3 length: 14 amino acids. The V segment lost 6 bases and the J segment 8 bases; nucleotides outside the gene matches: 8. This receptor was taken from a woman in her twenties or thirties in good health and CMV-seronegative. The rearrangement joins TRBV6-1 to TRBJ1-4, with 8 positions matching TRBD1. Sequenced input: PBMCs. The CDR3 nucleotides are TGTGCCAGCAGGGTGACAGGGGAATGGGAAAAACTGTTTTTT. It translates to CASRVTGEWEKLFF.